The TCR beta chain under discussion was sequenced for a study of cytomegalovirus exposure and HLA in healthy donors. About the research overall: When 398 donors were genotyped, more than 70% of them were found to fall in the Caucasian-associated ancestry cluster. The study's findings and limits: Reported results showed that the classifier diagnosed cytomegalovirus status with high specificity and sensitivity. The study put 150 to 200 TCR beta chains on its list as cytomegalovirus-associated.

Comments on this clone: The antigen is unknown.

PCR employed 60 Vbeta and 13 Jbeta primers. Libraries were prepared by immunoSEQ multiplex PCR; TCRdb keeps only in-frame clonotypes and omits some of them. The repertoire consists of approximately 130,000 clones, with approximately 80% occurring once and the leading ten covering 2% to 2.5%. The TCR sequence derives from a woman aged 40 to 49 in good health and CMV-seronegative. Sequencing was done on a sample of PBMCs.

The DNA for the CDR3 is TGTGCCAGCTCACCATACGGGACAGGGGTCTATGGCTACACCTTC. This gives the protein CASSPYGTGVYGYTF. This chain links TRBV18 with TRBJ1-2; TRBD1 matches 10 bases. Germline-derived CDR1 and CDR2 are KGHSH and LQKENI. The CDR3 spans 15 residues. V gave up 2 bases and J gave up 4 bases; unmatched junction bases: 4.